This T cell receptor (beta chain) was captured in a study of T-cell reconstitution after alpha-beta-depleted transplantation in children. Study-wide findings and caveats: The study reportedly traced alpha-beta T cells about two months after transplant to several hundred expanded graft clones. Recipient T cells and thymic progenitors that survived gave rise to the high TCRbeta diversity observed at day 60 in some patients. A year post-transplant, T-cell counts and diversity derived mostly from newly produced T cells.

To note about this clonotype: The target antigen is unknown.

Researchers prepared the TCRbeta library using unique molecular identifiers, the study reports. Via MiXCR, TCRdb re-called the PCR reads, giving one row per CDR3 protein. The sample contains about 98,000 distinct CDR3 sequences, around a quarter of which appear only once. Trimming pared 4 bases from V and 4 bases from J, leaving 17 bases between. Germline V gives CDR1 SGHRS, CDR2 YFSETQ. This CDR3 comprises 15 residues. The origin of this receptor is a boy between 2 and 10 years old with acute lymphoblastic leukemia, due to receive a stem cell transplant. The input for sequencing was PBMCs, taken before TCRalphabeta/CD19-depleted stem cell transplant. The chain recombines TRBV5-1 with TRBJ2-5; D perhaps matches TRBD1 (6 bases). The CDR3 spells CASSQGHTRGETQYF. CDR3 nucleotide sequence: TGCGCCAGCAGCCAGGGACATACCAGGGGAGAGACCCAGTACTTC.